Presented here are 17 T cell receptor beta chains from one specimen sequenced in a study of CD8+ T cells in alopecia areata. Following extraction, RNA underwent reverse transcription to cDNA, which served as the sequencing template. Sequenced by immunoSEQ multiplex PCR; TCRdb stores in-frame clones only, minus some. This table has around 69,000 clones, approximately 58% appearing once. Sequenced here: CD8+ T cells sorted from blood, sampled at week 0. Receptor source: a human donor with alopecia areata.

The V gene is TRBV7-3, the J gene TRBJ1-1; the D gene is possibly TRBD1 (6 bases). V was shortened by 5 bases and J by 5 bases, with 15 bases between the two germline ends. The CDR3 spans 14 residues. CDR1 and CDR2 (germline): SGHTA, FQGTGA. CDR3 bases: TGTGCCAGCAGCGAGACAGGTGGGAGGACTGAAGCTTTCTTT. Translating it yields CASSETGGRTEAFF.

The chain joins TRBV6-5 to TRBJ2-3, with 8 bases fitting TRBD2. The CDR3 is 16 amino acids. The germline CDR1 and CDR2 sequences are MNHEY and SVGAGI. V shed 0 bases and J 1 base; nucleotides not matched to a gene: 3. This CDR3 reads CASSYSMREGTDTQYF. CDR3 DNA: TGTGCCAGCAGTTACTCGATGCGGGAGGGCACAGATACGCAGTATTTT.

This clone was detected a few times. V gene TRBV5-6 combines with J gene TRBJ2-1; TRBD1 aligns across 9 bases. CDR1 and CDR2 from the germline V gene are SGHDT and YYEEEE. CDR3 length equals 16 residues. Trimming cost V 0 bases and J 4 bases; bases outside gene matches: 5. The CDR3 bases are TGTGCCAGCAGCTTGGTGTCCGGGACAGGGTACAATGAGCAGTTCTTC. It specifies CASSLVSGTGYNEQFF.

This clone was picked up a small number of times. At one end, the junction sequence differs from germline, possibly due to a read error. The V and J genes are TRBV10-3 and TRBJ2-7; D ambiguous. Germline V lookup: CDR1 ENHRY, CDR2 SYGVKD. This CDR3 has 12 amino acids. CDR3 bases: TGTGCCAGCAGTGACGTTACTGGCGAGCAGTACTTC. Protein product: CASSDVTGEQYF.

This rearrangement joins TRBV6-6 to TRBJ2-1; 12 bases fit TRBD2. V dropped 0 bases and J dropped 6; count of bases not matched to a gene: 3. The CDR3 runs to 16 residues. The V gene's germline CDR1 is MNHNY and CDR2 SVGAGI (reference sequence). The CDR3 is CASSYSMTSGGNEQFF. In nucleotides, the CDR3 is TGTGCCAGCAGTTACTCGATGACTAGCGGGGGCAATGAGCAGTTCTTC.

This chain joins TRBV30 and TRBJ2-1; D is tentatively TRBD1 or TRBD2 (5 bases each). CDR3 length: 15 amino acids. Germline CDR1 reads GTSNPN; CDR2 reads SVGIG (reference sequence). Trimming took off 4 bases at V and 0 bases at J, with 13 bases between the two ends. CDR3 sequence: CAWNQGASSYNEQFF. DNA of the CDR3: TGTGCCTGGAACCAGGGAGCTAGCTCCTACAATGAGCAGTTCTTC.

The V call is TRBV13, the J call TRBJ2-7; D possibly uses TRBD1 or TRBD2 (5 bases each). V was cut by 8 bases and J by 2 bases, with 13 bases left in between. Germline V gene data show CDR1 as PRHDT and CDR2 as FYEKMQ (reference sequence). The CDR3 loop spans 13 amino acids. CDR3 amino acids: CASRDLSTYEQYF. CDR3 in DNA: TGTGCCAGCCGGGACCTGTCCACCTACGAGCAGTACTTC.

Only a few counts were recorded for this clone. CDR3 nucleotides: TGTGCCAGCAGCGTACTCCCGGGACCCACGATTGTTGAGCAGTACTTC. Its translation: CASSVLPGPTIVEQYF. The J gene is TRBJ2-7, the V gene TRBV9; either TRBD1 or TRBD2 may fit D (5 bases each). Trimming took 1 base from V and 7 from J, leaving 21 bases between them. Germline assignment: CDR1 SGDLS and CDR2 YYNGEE. CDR3 length: 16 residues.

V gene TRBV5-6 combines with J gene TRBJ2-2; TRBD1 matches at 9 bases. Germline V CDR1 and CDR2: SGHDT, YYEEEE. With 4 bases clipped from V and 5 bases from J, the junction kept 9 bases outside the gene matches. The CDR3 runs to 16 residues. CDR3 coding DNA: TGTGCCAGCAGCCACCTACCGGGACAGGGAACCGGGGAGCTGTTTTTT. Its translation is CASSHLPGQGTGELFF.

As to this clone: At one end, the junction sequence differs from germline, possibly due to a read error. CDR3 sequence (DNA): TGCGCCAGCAGCCAAGTCGAGGGGGCTTCCAGGATCTTT. Amino acid sequence: CASSQVEGASRIF. The J gene is TRBJ1-1, the V gene TRBV4-3; 7 bases fit TRBD1. The CDR3 contains 13 residues. Per germline, CDR1 LGHNA and CDR2 YSLEER.

The chain's CDR3 is CAWSPLEGVTEAFF. The CDR3 bases are TGTGCCTGGAGCCCCCTCGAGGGGGTCACTGAAGCTTTCTTT. The chain links TRBV30 to TRBJ1-1; tentatively, D is TRBD1 (6 bases). There are 14 residues in the CDR3. With 3 bases removed from V and 4 bases from J, the gap between germline ends came to 15 bases. Germline V lookup: CDR1 GTSNPN, CDR2 SVGIG (reference sequence).

The rearrangement uses TRBV7-6 and TRBJ1-5; tentative D call: TRBD1 (5 bases). V was pared by 4 bases and J by 3 bases, with 13 bases between. Looked up from germline, CDR1 is SGHVS and CDR2 is FNYEAQ. The CDR3 is made up of 15 amino acids. The CDR3 is CASSSTLGDNQPQHF. The CDR3 DNA is TGTGCCAGCAGCTCCACATTGGGGGACAATCAGCCCCAGCATTTT. The full variable domain, rest sourced from reference TRBV7-6 and TRBJ1-5, is GAGVSQSPRYKVTKRGQDVALRCDPISGHVSLYWYRQALGQGPEFLTYFNYEAQQDKSGLPNDRFSAERPEGSISTLTIQRTEQRDSAMYRCASSSTLGDNQPQHFGDGTRLSIL.

The chain uses TRBV27 and TRBJ1-3; TRBD1 might be the D (5 bases). This CDR3 spans 15 amino acids. Germline V gene data show CDR1 as MNHEY and CDR2 as SMNVEV (reference sequence). V was clipped by 2 bases and J by 0 bases, with 8 bases between them. In DNA, the CDR3 is TGTGCCAGCAGTTTAGCGGGGCCCTCTGGAAACACCATATATTTT. This encodes CASSLAGPSGNTIYF.

This chain joins TRBV11-2 and TRBJ2-7; no clear D gene. The CDR3 loop spans 14 amino acids. Germline assignment: CDR1 SGHAT and CDR2 FQNNGV. V was cut by 0 bases and J by 1 base, with 7 bases left in between. The CDR3 DNA follows: TGTGCCAGCAGCTTAGATGTGGGATCCTACGAGCAGTACTTC. Translating gives CASSLDVGSYEQYF. Full variable domain (outside the CDR3, taken from reference TRBV11-2 and TRBJ2-7): EAGVAQSPRYKIIEKRQSVAFWCNPISGHATLYWYQQILGQGPKLLIQFQNNGVVDDSQLPKDRFSAERLKGVDSTLKIQPAKLEDSAVYLCASSLDVGSYEQYFGPGTRLTVT.

The chain is built from TRBV10-3 and TRBJ2-3; D remains ambiguous. The V and J ends lost 4 bases and 5 bases respectively, with 13 bases between them. This CDR3 region has 14 residues. CDR1 ENHRY and CDR2 SYGVKD come from the germline V gene. Written as DNA, the CDR3 is TGTGCCATCAGTGTGGGTAGGGAACGAGATACGCAGTATTTT. As protein: CAISVGRERDTQYF.

The V call is TRBV7-9, the J call TRBJ2-5, with D maybe TRBD1 (5 bases). Germline-derived CDR1 and CDR2 are SEHNR and FQNEAQ (reference sequence). V gave up 2 bases and J gave up 3 bases, with 10 bases separating them. The CDR3 has 14 residues. DNA of the CDR3: TGTGCCAGCAGCTTATCAGGGTCCGAAGAGACCCAGTACTTC. Translation gives CASSLSGSEETQYF.

V usage is TRBV4-1 and J usage is TRBJ1-5; D is possibly TRBD1 (5 bases). Germline V lookup: CDR1 MGHRA, CDR2 YSYEKL. This CDR3 spans 16 amino acids. The V gene lost 2 bases and the J gene lost 3 bases, with 14 bases spanning the gap. CDR3 amino acids: CASSQTGARLNQPQHF. The CDR3 nucleotides are TGCGCCAGCAGCCAAACCGGGGCCCGCCTCAATCAGCCCCAGCATTTT.